A selection of T cell receptor beta chains follows, all from one sample in a study of T cell responses to AZD1222 COVID-19 vaccine. The data were produced by immunoSEQ multiplex PCR, yet TCRdb's version contains in-frame clones alone and is incomplete. The repertoire holds 150,000 to 160,000 clones, with around nine tenths as singletons. The sample was peripheral blood, taken on day 0 of AZD1222 vaccination. These receptors were taken from an adult in good health. Each CDR3 is given with its conserved first and last residue. D genes are given only for firm matches. Clone size is given for some rows only: seen once, a few or many times, or a class if the clone is expanded.

abundance	d_gene	v_gene	j_gene	CDR3nt	CDR3aa
-	TRBD1	TRBV7-2	TRBJ1-1	TGTGCCAGCAGCTTCTACAGGGGATTGAGGACTGAAGCTTTCTTT	CASSFYRGLRTEAFF
-	TRBD2	TRBV27	TRBJ2-1	TGTGCCAGCAAATCCGGGACTAGCGGGAGTTCGTCCTACAATGAGCAGTTCTTC	CASKSGTSGSSSYNEQFF
-	-	TRBV27	TRBJ2-7	TGTGCCAGCAGTTTAACAAGGACAGTCTACGAGCAGTACTTC	CASSLTRTVYEQYF
-	TRBD1	TRBV2	TRBJ1-5	TGTGCCAGCAGTGTTGGAACGGGACAGGGGCAGCCCCAGCATTTT	CASSVGTGQGQPQHF
-	TRBD1	TRBV28	TRBJ2-3	TGTGCCAGCAGTTCACTCCGGGACAGAATCACAGATACGCAGTATTTT	CASSSLRDRITDTQYF
-	-	TRBV7-2	TRBJ1-2	TGTGCCAGCAGCTTAGTGGGGGGTGGGGTCGAGGGCTACACCTTC	CASSLVGGGVEGYTF
-	TRBD1	TRBV7-6	TRBJ1-3	TGTGCCAGCAGGGGAGACAGGGCTCTGGGAAACACCATATATTTT	CASRGDRALGNTIYF
-	TRBD1	TRBV28	TRBJ1-2	TGTGCCAGCAGTAACAGGGGGGCGCCTAACTATGGCTACACCTTC	CASSNRGAPNYGYTF
-	TRBD1	TRBV28	TRBJ1-2	TGTGCCAGCAGGCTAAACAGGGGGGAGACCTATGGCTACACCTTC	CASRLNRGETYGYTF
-	TRBD2	TRBV27	TRBJ2-1	TGTGCCAGCAGTTTATGGGGACTAGCGGGGGGCTCCTACAATGAGCAGTTCTTC	CASSLWGLAGGSYNEQFF
-	-	TRBV6-2/TRBV6-3	TRBJ1-2	TGTGCCAGCAGTTTCGGGGGCAACTATGGCTACACCTTC	CASSFGGNYGYTF
once	TRBD1	TRBV14	TRBJ1-2	TGTGCCAGCAGCCAAGTACTGGTACCGAGGACAGGATTTTACTATGGCTACACCTTC	CASSQVLVPRTGFYYGYTF
-	TRBD1	TRBV19	TRBJ1-5	TGTGCCAAAGGACAGGGGGTTAAACCTAGCAATCAGCCCCAGCATTTT	CAKGQGVKPSNQPQHF
-	TRBD1	TRBV5-5	TRBJ2-5	TGTGCCAGCAGCTCGTTATCCGGGACAGGGGGTAGGGAGACCCAGTACTTC	CASSSLSGTGGRETQYF
-	-	TRBV7-2	TRBJ1-5	TGTGCCAGCAGCTTCCTGAATCAGCCCCAGCATTTT	CASSFLNQPQHF
-	-	TRBV19	TRBJ1-5	TGTGCCAGTAGTGAATACAATAGCAATCAGCCCCAGCATTTT	CASSEYNSNQPQHF
-	-	TRBV5-5	TRBJ2-7	TGTGCCAGCAGCTCAGGGTTTACGGTCTACGAGCAGTACTTC	CASSSGFTVYEQYF
-	TRBD2	TRBV7-2	TRBJ2-5	TGTGCCAGCAGCTTAGTAAGCCTGACTAGCGGGTACCAAGAGACCCAGTACTTC	CASSLVSLTSGYQETQYF